These 18 T cell receptor beta chains originate from one sample sequenced in a study of blood T cell repertoires in COVID-19. Using immunoSEQ multiplex PCR, the repertoire was profiled, and TCRdb retains in-frame clones only, with some absent. The sample carries around 140,000 clones, 88% recorded once. Material for sequencing was peripheral blood. All receptors come from a man between 65 and 85 years old with acute or convalescent COVID-19.

The chain carries TRBV5-1 and TRBJ1-5, with 11 nucleotides matching TRBD1. Germline V gene lookup returns CDR1 SGHRS and CDR2 YFSETQ. The CDR3 spans 18 residues. V trimming: 2 bases; J trimming: 7 bases; junction bases outside the gene matches: 14. In nucleotides, the CDR3 is TGCGCCAGCAGCTTTCTCCCTGGGGGGACAGGGGGGTACCAGCCCCAGCATTTT. This sequence encodes CASSFLPGGTGGYQPQHF. The full variable domain, rest sourced from reference TRBV5-1 and TRBJ1-5, is KAGVTQTPRYLIKTRGQQVTLSCSPISGHRSVSWYQQTPGQGLQFLFEYFSETQRNKGNFPGRFSGRQFSNSRSEMNVSTLELGDSALYLCASSFLPGGTGGYQPQHFGDGTRLSIL.

This rearrangement joins TRBV11-3 to TRBJ2-1; 8 nucleotides line up with TRBD2. Losses at the gene ends were 4 bases for V and 0 bases for J; bases not matched to a gene: 11. Germline V gene sequence: CDR1 SGHNT, CDR2 YENEEA. The CDR3 sequence is 18 residues long. The CDR3 coding sequence is TGTGCCAGCAGCTCAACCCGCACCGGGACTAGCTCCTACAATGAGCAGTTCTTC. Residues: CASSSTRTGTSSYNEQFF.

This sequence joins TRBV19 and TRBJ2-2; D may be TRBD2 (5 bases). Germline V gene sequence: CDR1 LNHDA, CDR2 SQIVND (reference sequence). V shed 5 bases and J shed 4 bases, with 8 bases lying between them. The CDR3 runs 13 residues. CDR3 sequence: CASSVAGTGELFF. The CDR3 DNA follows: TGTGCCAGTAGTGTCGCGGGCACCGGGGAGCTGTTTTTT.

This sequence joins TRBV6-1 and TRBJ1-2; D remains ambiguous. Trimming took off 3 bases at V and 0 bases at J, with 8 bases between the two ends. Germline loops: CDR1 MNHNS, CDR2 SASEGT. This CDR3 is 14 amino acids long. CDR3 sequence reads: CASSEYTSNYGYTF. Here the CDR3 DNA reads TGTGCCAGCAGTGAGTACACATCTAACTATGGCTACACCTTC.

The J gene is TRBJ1-1, the V gene TRBV2; possible D gene TRBD1, 6 bases. This CDR3 has 14 amino acids. Between the trimmed V and J ends, which lost 5 bases and 1 base, there was a span of 11 bases. Germline-derived CDR1 and CDR2 are SNHLY and FYNNEI. The DNA of the CDR3 is TGTGCCAGCAGTCCCCCGACAGGGAACACTGAAGCTTTCTTT. The encoded protein is CASSPPTGNTEAFF.

The rearrangement joins TRBV13 to TRBJ2-5; 7 bases map to TRBD2. The CDR3 runs 13 residues. Germline CDR1 reads PRHDT; CDR2 reads FYEKMQ (reference sequence). Unmatched junction bases numbered 4, after V lost 5 bases and J lost 4 bases. The CDR3 nucleotides read TGTGCCAGCAGCCCCTGGGGGGGAGAGACCCAGTACTTC. Amino acids: CASSPWGGETQYF.

This clone has just a few counts. The V and J genes are TRBV5-4 and TRBJ2-1; D not certain. The CDR3 consists of 13 residues. Trimming removed 3 bases from V and 6 bases from J, with 10 bases in between. The germline gives CDR1 SGHNT, CDR2 YYREEE (reference sequence). The CDR3 here is CASSYDAVNEQFF. In DNA, the CDR3 is TGTGCCAGCAGCTACGACGCGGTCAATGAGCAGTTCTTC.

The chain employs TRBV4-1 and TRBJ2-7; 9 bases agree with TRBD2. CDR1 and CDR2 (germline): MGHRA, YSYEKL. V dropped 0 bases and J dropped 5; count of bases not matched to a gene: 11. The CDR3 runs to 17 residues. The CDR3 spells CASSQEPSGGLLDEQYF. As DNA, the CDR3 is TGCGCCAGCAGCCAAGAACCCAGCGGGGGGCTCCTGGACGAGCAGTACTTC.

The chain recombines TRBV19 with TRBJ1-1; D possibly corresponds to TRBD1 (5 bases). Trimming took 8 bases from V and 0 from J, leaving 13 bases between them. CDR3 length: 14 residues. Germline lookup yields CDR1 LNHDA and CDR2 SQIVND (reference sequence). This CDR3 reads CASFSDSLNTEAFF. CDR3 sequence (DNA): TGTGCCAGTTTCAGCGACAGCTTGAACACTGAAGCTTTCTTT.

The chain links TRBV4-1 to TRBJ2-6, with 10 bases lining up with TRBD1. Germline trimming cut 1 base from V and 4 bases from J; bases unmatched to any gene: 10. The CDR3 runs to 19 residues. The germline gives CDR1 MGHRA, CDR2 YSYEKL. CDR3 DNA sequence: TGCGCCAGCAGCCAAGGGGGTTACGGGACAGGGGCCGGGGCCAACGTCCTGACTTTC. Translating gives CASSQGGYGTGAGANVLTF.

The rearrangement links TRBV7-3 to TRBJ2-2, with 8 bases fitting TRBD1. After removal of 2 bases from V and 3 bases from J, the junction contained 5 bases not matched to a gene. The germline V gene encodes CDR1 SGHTA and CDR2 FQGTGA. CDR3 length equals 16 residues. CDR3 bases: TGTGCCAGCAGCTTATTTTCAGGGGGCGACACCGGGGAGCTGTTTTTT. Its translation: CASSLFSGGDTGELFF. Full variable domain (missing parts from reference TRBV7-3 and TRBJ2-2): GAGVSQTPSNKVTEKGKYVELRCDPISGHTALYWYRQSLGQGPEFLIYFQGTGAADDSGLPNDRFFAVRPEGSVSTLKIQRTERGDSAVYLCASSLFSGGDTGELFFGEGSRLTVL.

A remark on this clone: The junction departs from germline at one end; a sequencing error may be responsible. V gene TRBV6-5 combines with J gene TRBJ1-5, with TRBD1 matching over 8 bases. The CDR3 has 15 residues. Germline CDR1 reads MNHEY; CDR2 reads SVGAGI. CDR3 residues: CASSGTGVFNRPQHF. The CDR3 DNA is TGTGCCAGCAGCGGGACAGGTGTGTTCAATCGGCCCCAGCATTTT.

The genes are TRBV6-5 and TRBJ1-1; 8 bases align to TRBD1. The junction had 13 bases not matched to a gene; V was cut back by 7 bases and J by 6 bases. Germline V gene sequence: CDR1 MNHEY, CDR2 SVGAGI. The CDR3 has 15 residues. The CDR3 loop is CASKGRAGGAPEAFF. DNA for the CDR3: TGTGCCAGCAAAGGTAGGGCAGGGGGCGCGCCTGAAGCTTTCTTT.

The chain combines TRBV7-8 with TRBJ1-1; tentative D call: TRBD1 (6 bases). This CDR3 spans 14 amino acids. Germline V gene data show CDR1 as SGHVS and CDR2 as FQNEAQ. V was trimmed by 1 base and J by 4 bases, leaving 10 bases between them. The CDR3 loop is CASSLEGGATEAFF. CDR3 bases: TGTGCCAGCAGCTTAGAGGGGGGGGCCACTGAAGCTTTCTTT.

The chain uses TRBV7-9 and TRBJ2-1, with 12 positions matching TRBD2. With 3 bases clipped from V and 8 bases from J, the junction kept 5 bases outside the gene matches. CDR3 length: 15 amino acids. Germline V gene data show CDR1 as SEHNR and CDR2 as FQNEAQ (reference sequence). CDR3 sequence reads: CASSLASGGVDEQFF. Written as DNA, the CDR3 is TGTGCCAGCAGCTTGGCTAGCGGGGGGGTCGATGAGCAGTTCTTC.

V is TRBV5-1 and J is TRBJ2-7; weak D call: TRBD1 (6 bases). V shed 0 bases and J shed 1 base, with 11 bases lying between them. The CDR3 runs to 15 residues. The germline V gene has CDR1 SGHRS and CDR2 YFSETQ. In nucleotides, the CDR3 is TGCGCCAGCAGCTTGGAGGGCAGGGGATCCTACGAGCAGTACTTC. It yields the protein CASSLEGRGSYEQYF.

The table lists this clone with a count of one. The V and J genes are TRBV10-2 and TRBJ2-5, with TRBD1 matching 9 bases. Germline V gene lookup returns CDR1 WSHSY and CDR2 SAAADI. V gave up 2 bases and J gave up 1 base; unmatched junction bases: 2. The CDR3 totals 15 residues. The CDR3 spells CASSEDRGVQETQYF. CDR3 DNA: TGCGCCAGCAGTGAGGACAGGGGGGTCCAAGAGACCCAGTACTTC.

The V and J genes are TRBV10-2 and TRBJ1-1; D is uncertain. The CDR3 totals 13 residues. Trimming pared 10 bases from V and 3 bases from J, leaving 15 bases between. Germline CDR1 reads WSHSY; CDR2 reads SAAADI. The CDR3 region has the DNA TGCGCCACTAGCCTAACGGAGGACACTGAAGCTTTCTTT. Protein: CATSLTEDTEAFF.